This TCR beta chain appears in the sequencing data of a study of blood T cell repertoires in COVID-19. The overall study: Sites in the United States, Italy and Spain provided acute and convalescent COVID-19 samples. Nucleic acid was either cDNA or gDNA, and it came from T cells, B-cell-depleted T cells, or PBMCs.

Per the original data handling: Amplified reference gene primers provided the basis for estimating nucleated cell counts. Only in-frame clones appear in the TCRdb table, and some are missing; sequencing was by immunoSEQ multiplex PCR. Clonal size and the V and J genes are those of that table, whereas D and trimming came from the DNA. Of 150,000 to 200,000 clones in the sample, roughly 86% were seen once. This CDR3 comprises 16 residues. Trimming stripped 0 bases from V and 5 bases from J, with 12 bases between. Germline values: CDR1 SGHRS, CDR2 YFSETQ. Source material: peripheral blood. This TCR was recovered from an elderly woman in a cohort sampled during active or convalescent COVID-19. V gene TRBV5-1 combines with J gene TRBJ1-6; D possibly corresponds to TRBD1 (5 bases). In nucleotides, the CDR3 is TGCGCCAGCAGCTTGGAGTCAGGGCATAATAATTCACCCCTCCACTTT. This encodes CASSLESGHNNSPLHF. The variable domain in full, completed from reference TRBV5-1 and TRBJ1-6, reads KAGVTQTPRYLIKTRGQQVTLSCSPISGHRSVSWYQQTPGQGLQFLFEYFSETQRNKGNFPGRFSGRQFSNSRSEMNVSTLELGDSALYLCASSLESGHNNSPLHFGNGTRLTVT.